What follows describes a single TCR beta chain. What antigen it recognizes has not been identified. Base qualities are not at hand, and no much larger clone is one base apart. The AllPrep DNA/RNA mini kit was used to purify genomic DNA and total RNA simultaneously from each of the 9 to 10 tumor samples. Every RNA sample had an OD 260/280 ratio above 1.9 and an RNA integrity number above 6.5. TCRB libraries were constructed from RNA through three rounds of nested multiplex PCR following a modified ARM-PCR protocol with multiple V-beta primers and a C-beta primer. ProtoScript II Reverse Transcriptase and a C-beta primer were used to synthesize TCRB-specific cDNA from 0.4 to 0.6 ug total RNA. For the TCRB libraries, no unique molecular identifiers were described. In the third PCR, barcodes and adapters were added over 25 cycles with Deep VentR (exo-) polymerase, after which 250-500 bp bands were gel purified. An Illumina HiSeq 2500 generating 250 bp paired-end reads was used to sequence the TCRB libraries. The authors' pipeline ran thus. The reads were cleaned with Trimmomatic, merged with FLASH and assigned V, D and J segments with MiGEC before being analyzed in VDJtools. The Shannon-Wiener diversity index, calculated using VDJtools, was used to quantify repertoire diversity. TCRdb reworked the public reads: Q25 trimming with fastp, MiXCR clone assembly, productive beta chains retained. Duplicate CDR3 protein sequences are folded into a single record with the most common DNA and genes. These V and J calls are TCRdb output, not the study's own analysis. The sample includes more than 9,000 distinct CDR3 sequences, with 67% observed a single time. The leading ten clones occupy roughly 56% of the sample.

The sample comes from a study of tumor-infiltrating lymphocytes in glioblastoma multiforme (dated by TCRdb to the late 2010s). Some background on the complete study: To find out whether intratumoral genomic heterogeneity fosters TIL diversity, the study jointly investigated somatic mutations, TIL diversity and immune response activity.

The germline V gene gives CDR1 as MNHNS and CDR2 as SASEGT. V is pared back by 1 base and J by 4 bases, with 14 bases lying between the germline termini. Inclusive of the bounding cysteine and phenylalanine, the CDR3 is 15 residues long. The read is trimmed to its CDR3 DNA, 45 bases read in frame from base 1. Broad study findings and their caveats: RNA-based TCR sequencing may distort clone frequencies because T cells carry unequal numbers of TCR transcripts. The authors noted that sorting T cells into functional subsets, which was not done in this study, would be a future improvement. Generalizability was limited because only one glioblastoma patient was included in the TCR and somatic mutation analysis.

The sequence came from a male donor with glioblastoma. The chain is assembled from TRBV6-1 and TRBJ2-7, with a tentative D gene TRBD2 over 6 matching bases. The sample was brain tumor tissue. CDR3 loop: CASSEGHRAGYEQYF. The nucleotides are TGTGCCAGCAGTGAAGGTCATAGGGCGGGGTACGAGCAGTACTTC.